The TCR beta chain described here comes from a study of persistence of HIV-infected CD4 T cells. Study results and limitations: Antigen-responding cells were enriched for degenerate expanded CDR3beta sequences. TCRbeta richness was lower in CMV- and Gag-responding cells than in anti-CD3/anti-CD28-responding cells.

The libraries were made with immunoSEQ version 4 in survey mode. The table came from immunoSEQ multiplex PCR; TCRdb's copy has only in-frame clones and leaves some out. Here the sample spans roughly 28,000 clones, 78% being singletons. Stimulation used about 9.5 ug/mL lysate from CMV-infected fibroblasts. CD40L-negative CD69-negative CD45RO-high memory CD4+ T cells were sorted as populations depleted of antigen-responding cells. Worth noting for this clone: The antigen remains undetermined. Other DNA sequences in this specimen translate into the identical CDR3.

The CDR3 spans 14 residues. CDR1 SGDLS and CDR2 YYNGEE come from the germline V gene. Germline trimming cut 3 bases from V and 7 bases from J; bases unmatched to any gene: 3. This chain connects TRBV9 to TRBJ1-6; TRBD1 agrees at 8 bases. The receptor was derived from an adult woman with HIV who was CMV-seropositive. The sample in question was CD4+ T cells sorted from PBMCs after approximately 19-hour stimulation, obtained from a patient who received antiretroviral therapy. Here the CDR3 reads CASSATGANSPLHF. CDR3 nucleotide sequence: TGTGCCAGCAGCGCGACAGGGGCCAATTCACCCCTCCACTTT.